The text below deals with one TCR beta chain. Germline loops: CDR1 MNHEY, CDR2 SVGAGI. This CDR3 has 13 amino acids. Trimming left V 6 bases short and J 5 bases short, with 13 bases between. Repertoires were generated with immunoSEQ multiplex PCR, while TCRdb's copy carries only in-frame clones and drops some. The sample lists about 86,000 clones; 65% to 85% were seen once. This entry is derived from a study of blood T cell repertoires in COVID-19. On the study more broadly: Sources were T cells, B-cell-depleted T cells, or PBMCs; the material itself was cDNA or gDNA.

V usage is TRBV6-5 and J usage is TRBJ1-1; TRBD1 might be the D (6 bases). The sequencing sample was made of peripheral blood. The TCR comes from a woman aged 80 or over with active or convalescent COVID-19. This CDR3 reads CASRPTGWTEAFF. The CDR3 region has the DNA TGTGCCAGCAGACCGACAGGCTGGACTGAAGCTTTCTTT.